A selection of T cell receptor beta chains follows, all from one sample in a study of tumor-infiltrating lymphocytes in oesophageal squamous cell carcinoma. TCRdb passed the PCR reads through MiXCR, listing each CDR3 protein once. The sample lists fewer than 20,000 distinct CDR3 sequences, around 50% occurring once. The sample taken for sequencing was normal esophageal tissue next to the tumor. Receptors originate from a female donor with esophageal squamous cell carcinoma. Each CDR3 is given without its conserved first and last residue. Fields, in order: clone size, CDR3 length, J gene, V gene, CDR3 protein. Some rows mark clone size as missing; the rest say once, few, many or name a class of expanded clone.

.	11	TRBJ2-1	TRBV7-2	ASSSGVSHEQF
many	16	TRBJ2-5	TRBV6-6	ASSYSTTQLGTQETQY
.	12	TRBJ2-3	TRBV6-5	ATQKGQITDTQY
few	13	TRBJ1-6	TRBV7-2	ASSSRQGSLTPLH
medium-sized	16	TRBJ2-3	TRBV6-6	ASSYSRTSGRVSDTQY
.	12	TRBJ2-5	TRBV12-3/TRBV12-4	ASSLDGALAEQY
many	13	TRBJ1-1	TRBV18	ASSPPARGNTEAF
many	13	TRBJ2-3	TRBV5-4	ASSLRLSGEDTQY
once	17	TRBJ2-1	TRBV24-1	ATSGESRGKGIRYNEQF
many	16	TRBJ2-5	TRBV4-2	ASSQGVSSGGAAETQY
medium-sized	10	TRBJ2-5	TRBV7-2	ASSSALETQY
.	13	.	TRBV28	ASSTGSAAKNIQY
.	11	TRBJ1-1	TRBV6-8	AARLTEGTEAF
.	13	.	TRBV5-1	ASSLRWGGNNEQF
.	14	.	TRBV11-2	ASSFQLAGGNNEQF
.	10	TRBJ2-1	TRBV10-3	AISDLTEEQF
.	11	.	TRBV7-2	ASSLVWVYEQY
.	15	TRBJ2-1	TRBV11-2	ASSPGGAGSSYNEQF
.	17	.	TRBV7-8	ASSLVVPRPGHTNTEAF
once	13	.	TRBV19	ASSLRDRVYNEQF
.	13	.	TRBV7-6	ASSLVAGHSYEQY
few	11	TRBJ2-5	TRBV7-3	ASSLAGGETQY
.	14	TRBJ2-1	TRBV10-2	ASSSPRDRSYNEQF
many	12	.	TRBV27	ASSPRLAAGEQY
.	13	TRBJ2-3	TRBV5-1	ASSLPGQTTDTQY
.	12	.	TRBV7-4	ASSSGQGQETQY
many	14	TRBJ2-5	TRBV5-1	ASSLDSPGASETQY
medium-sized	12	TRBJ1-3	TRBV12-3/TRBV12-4	ASRYTGTGNTIY
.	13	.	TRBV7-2	ASSPGAGGQLEQY
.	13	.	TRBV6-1	ASSFSDHSSYEQY
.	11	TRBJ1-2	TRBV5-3	ASKFGTSYGYT
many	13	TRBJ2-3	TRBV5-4	ASSLPGQGPDTQY
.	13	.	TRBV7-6	ASSFGGRRENEQF
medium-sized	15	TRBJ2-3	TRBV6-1	ASSERLAGGLTDTQY
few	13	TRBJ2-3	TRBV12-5	ASGLSREGLDTQY
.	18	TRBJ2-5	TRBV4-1	ASSQDSWGTSGGAVKTQY
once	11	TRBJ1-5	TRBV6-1	ASRQGARGPQH
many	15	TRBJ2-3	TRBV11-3	ASSLAGTSGGPDTQY
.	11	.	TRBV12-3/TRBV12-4	ASSLGTVETQY
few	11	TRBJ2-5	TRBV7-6	ASTLGAQETQY
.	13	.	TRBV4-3	ASSQAGGGYNEQY
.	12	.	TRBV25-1	ASSEGVGNYEQY
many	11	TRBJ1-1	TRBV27	ATLKGPNTEAF
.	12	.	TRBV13	ASSLVTPYHEQF
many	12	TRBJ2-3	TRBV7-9	ASSPGVGTDTQY
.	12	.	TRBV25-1	ASSDYGTGDEQF